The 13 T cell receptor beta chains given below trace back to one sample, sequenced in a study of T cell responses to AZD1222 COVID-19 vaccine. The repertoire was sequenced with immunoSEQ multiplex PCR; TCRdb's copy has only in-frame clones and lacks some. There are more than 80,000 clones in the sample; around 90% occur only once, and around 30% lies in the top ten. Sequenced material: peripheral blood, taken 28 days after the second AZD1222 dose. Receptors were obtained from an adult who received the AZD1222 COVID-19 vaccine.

The DNA of the CDR3 is TGTGCCAGCAGCCAAAGGGGCAGCACAGATACGCAGTATTTT. Protein product: CASSQRGSTDTQYF. The V and J genes are TRBV3-1 (or the pseudogene TRBV3-2) and TRBJ2-3; tentative D call: TRBD1 (5 bases). The germline CDR1 and CDR2 sequences are LGHDT and YNNKEL (reference sequence). V lost 2 bases and J 0 bases, leaving 6 bases between the germline ends. This CDR3 is built from 14 residues.

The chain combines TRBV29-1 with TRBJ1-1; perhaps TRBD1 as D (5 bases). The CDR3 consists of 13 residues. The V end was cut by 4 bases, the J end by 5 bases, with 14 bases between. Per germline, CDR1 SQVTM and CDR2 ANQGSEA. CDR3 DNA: TGCAGCGTTGTAAGGGGTGAAGGTACTGAAGCTTTCTTT. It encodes CSVVRGEGTEAFF.

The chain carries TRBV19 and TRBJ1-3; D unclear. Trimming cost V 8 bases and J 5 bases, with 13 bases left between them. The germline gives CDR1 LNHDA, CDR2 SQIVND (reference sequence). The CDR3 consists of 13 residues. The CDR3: CASLQARRNTIYF. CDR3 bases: TGTGCCAGTCTCCAGGCGCGTCGAAACACCATATATTTT.

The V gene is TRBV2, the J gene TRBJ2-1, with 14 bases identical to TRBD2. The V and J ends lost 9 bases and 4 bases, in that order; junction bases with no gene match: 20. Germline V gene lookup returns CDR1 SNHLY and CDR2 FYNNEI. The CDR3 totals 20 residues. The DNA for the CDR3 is TGTGCCAGTCCCCCCGCTCCGGGACTAGCGGGAGTCAGCTTGTACAATGAGCAGTTCTTC. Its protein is CASPPAPGLAGVSLYNEQFF.

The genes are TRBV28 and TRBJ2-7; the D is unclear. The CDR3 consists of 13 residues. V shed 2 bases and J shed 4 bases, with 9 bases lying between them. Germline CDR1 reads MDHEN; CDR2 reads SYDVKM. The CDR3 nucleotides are TGTGCCAGCAGTTTAAGTAATCCATACGAGCAGTACTTC. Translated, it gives CASSLSNPYEQYF.

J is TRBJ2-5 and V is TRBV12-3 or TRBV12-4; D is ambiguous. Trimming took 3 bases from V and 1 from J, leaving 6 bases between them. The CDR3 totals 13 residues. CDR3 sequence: CASSFNSQETQYF. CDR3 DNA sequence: TGTGCCAGCAGTTTTAACTCCCAAGAGACCCAGTACTTC.

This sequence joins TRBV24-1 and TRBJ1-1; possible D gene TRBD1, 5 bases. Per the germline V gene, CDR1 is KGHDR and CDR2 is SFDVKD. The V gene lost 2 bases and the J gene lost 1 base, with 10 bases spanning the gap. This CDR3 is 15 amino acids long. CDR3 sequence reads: CATSDSRGRNTEAFF. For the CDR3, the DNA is TGTGCCACCAGTGATTCTAGGGGCAGGAACACTGAAGCTTTCTTT.

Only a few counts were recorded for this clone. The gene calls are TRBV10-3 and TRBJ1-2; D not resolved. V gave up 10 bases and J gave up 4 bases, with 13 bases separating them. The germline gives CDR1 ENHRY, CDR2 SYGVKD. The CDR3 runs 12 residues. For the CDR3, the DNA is TGTGCCAACCGCCGGGATACCTATGGCTACACCTTC. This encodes CANRRDTYGYTF.

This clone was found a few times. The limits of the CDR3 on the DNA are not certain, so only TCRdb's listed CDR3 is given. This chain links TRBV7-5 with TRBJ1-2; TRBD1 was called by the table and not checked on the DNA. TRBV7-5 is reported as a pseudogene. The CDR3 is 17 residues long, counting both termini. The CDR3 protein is CVRSLVGQGTGNYGYTF.

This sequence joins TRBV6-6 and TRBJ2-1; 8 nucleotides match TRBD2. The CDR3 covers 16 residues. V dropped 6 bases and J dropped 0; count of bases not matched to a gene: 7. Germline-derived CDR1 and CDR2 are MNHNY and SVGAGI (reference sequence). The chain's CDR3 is CASSSRLASSYNEQFF. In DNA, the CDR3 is TGTGCCAGCAGCTCCAGACTAGCGAGCTCCTACAATGAGCAGTTCTTC.

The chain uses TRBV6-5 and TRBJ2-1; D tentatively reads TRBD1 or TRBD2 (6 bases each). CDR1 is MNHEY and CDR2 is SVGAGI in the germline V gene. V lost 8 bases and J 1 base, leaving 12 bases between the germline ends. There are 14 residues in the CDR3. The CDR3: CASQGLASYNEQFF. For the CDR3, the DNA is TGTGCCAGCCAGGGGCTAGCGTCCTACAATGAGCAGTTCTTC.

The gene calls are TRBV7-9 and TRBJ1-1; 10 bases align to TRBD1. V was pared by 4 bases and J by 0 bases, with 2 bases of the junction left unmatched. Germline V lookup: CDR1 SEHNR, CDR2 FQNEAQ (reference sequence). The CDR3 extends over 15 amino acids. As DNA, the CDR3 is TGTGCCAGCAGCTGGGGGACAGGGGTGAACACTGAAGCTTTCTTT. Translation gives CASSWGTGVNTEAFF.

The chain's CDR3 is CASSVRQGSWDEQFF. The CDR3 DNA reads TGTGCCAGCAGCGTACGACAGGGAAGTTGGGATGAGCAGTTCTTC. This chain joins TRBV9 and TRBJ2-1; 7 bases align to TRBD1. This CDR3 contains 15 residues. The germline CDR1 and CDR2 sequences are SGDLS and YYNGEE. After removal of 1 base from V and 8 bases from J, the junction contained 9 bases not matched to a gene. The entire variable domain, with the rest obtained from reference TRBV9 and TRBJ2-1, is as follows: DSGVTQTPKHLITATGQRVTLRCSPRSGDLSVYWYQQSLDQGLQFLIQYYNGEERAKGNILERFSAQQFPDLHSELNLSSLELGDSALYFCASSVRQGSWDEQFFGPGTRLTVL.